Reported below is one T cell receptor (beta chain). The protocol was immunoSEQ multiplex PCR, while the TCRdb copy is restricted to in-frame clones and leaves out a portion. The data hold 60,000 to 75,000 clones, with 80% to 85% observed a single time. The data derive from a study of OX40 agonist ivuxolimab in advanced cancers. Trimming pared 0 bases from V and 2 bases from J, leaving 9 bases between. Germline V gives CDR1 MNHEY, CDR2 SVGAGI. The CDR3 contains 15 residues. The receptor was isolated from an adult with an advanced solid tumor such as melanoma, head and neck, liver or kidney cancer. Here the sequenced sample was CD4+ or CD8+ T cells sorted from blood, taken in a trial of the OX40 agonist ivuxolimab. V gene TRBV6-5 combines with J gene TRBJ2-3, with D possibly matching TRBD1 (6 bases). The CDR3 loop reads CASSYSGQSTDTQYF. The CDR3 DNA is TGTGCCAGCAGTTACTCCGGACAGTCCACAGATACGCAGTATTTT.